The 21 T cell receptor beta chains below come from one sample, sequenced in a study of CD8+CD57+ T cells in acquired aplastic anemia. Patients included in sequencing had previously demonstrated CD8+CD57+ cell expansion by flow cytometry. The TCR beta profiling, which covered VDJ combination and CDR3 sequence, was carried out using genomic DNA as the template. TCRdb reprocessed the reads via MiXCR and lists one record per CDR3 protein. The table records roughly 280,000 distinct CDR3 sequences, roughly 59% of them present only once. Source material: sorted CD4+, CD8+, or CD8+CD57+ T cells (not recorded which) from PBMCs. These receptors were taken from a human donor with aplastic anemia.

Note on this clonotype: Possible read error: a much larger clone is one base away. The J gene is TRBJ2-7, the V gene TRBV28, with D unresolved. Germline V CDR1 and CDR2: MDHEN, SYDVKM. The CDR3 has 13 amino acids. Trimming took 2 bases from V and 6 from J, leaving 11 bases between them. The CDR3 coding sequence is TGTGCCAGCAGTTTAGAACAGTCTTCCGAGCAGTACTTC. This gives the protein CASSLEQSSEQYF.

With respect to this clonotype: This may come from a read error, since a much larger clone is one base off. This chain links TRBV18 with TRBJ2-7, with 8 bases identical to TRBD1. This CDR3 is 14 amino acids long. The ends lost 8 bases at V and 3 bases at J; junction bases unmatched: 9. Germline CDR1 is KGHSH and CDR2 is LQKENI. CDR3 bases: TGTGCCAGCCCCGGGGCAGGGGGCCGCTACGAGCAGTACTTC. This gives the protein CASPGAGGRYEQYF.

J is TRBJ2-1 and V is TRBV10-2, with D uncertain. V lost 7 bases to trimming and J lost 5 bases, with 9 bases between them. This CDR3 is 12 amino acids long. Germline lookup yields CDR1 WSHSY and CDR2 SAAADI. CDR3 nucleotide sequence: TGCGCCAGCACGGAACTTAACAATGAGCAGTTCTTC. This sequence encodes CASTELNNEQFF.

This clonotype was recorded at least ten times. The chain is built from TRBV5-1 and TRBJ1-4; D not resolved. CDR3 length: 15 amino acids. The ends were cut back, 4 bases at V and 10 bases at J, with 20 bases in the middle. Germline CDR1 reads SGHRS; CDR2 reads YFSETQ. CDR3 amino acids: CASSEAGREVGKLFF. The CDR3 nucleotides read TGCGCCAGCAGCGAGGCCGGGAGGGAGGTTGGAAAACTGTTTTTT.

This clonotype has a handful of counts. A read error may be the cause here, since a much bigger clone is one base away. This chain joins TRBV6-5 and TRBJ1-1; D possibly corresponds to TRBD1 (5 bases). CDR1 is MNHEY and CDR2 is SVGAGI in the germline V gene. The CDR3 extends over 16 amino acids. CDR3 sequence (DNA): TGTGCCAGCAGTTACACTGCGGGTAGGGTGGGGACTGAAGCTTCCTTT. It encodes CASSYTAGRVGTEASF.

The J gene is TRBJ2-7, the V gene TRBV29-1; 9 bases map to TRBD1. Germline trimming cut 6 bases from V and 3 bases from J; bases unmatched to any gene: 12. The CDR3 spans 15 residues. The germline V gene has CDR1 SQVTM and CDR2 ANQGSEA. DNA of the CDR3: TGCAGCGTCGACCCGGGACAGGGAGGACTCTACGAGCAGTACTTC. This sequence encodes CSVDPGQGGLYEQYF.

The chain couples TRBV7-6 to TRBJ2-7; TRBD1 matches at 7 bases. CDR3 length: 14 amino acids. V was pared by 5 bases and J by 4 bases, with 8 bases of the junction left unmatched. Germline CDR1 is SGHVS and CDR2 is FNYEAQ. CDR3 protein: CASSPDRTFYEQYF. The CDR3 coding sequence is TGTGCCAGCAGCCCGGACAGGACCTTTTACGAGCAGTACTTC. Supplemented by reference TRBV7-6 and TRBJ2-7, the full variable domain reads GAGVSQSPRYKVTKRGQDVALRCDPISGHVSLYWYRQALGQGPEFLTYFNYEAQQDKSGLPNDRFSAERPEGSISTLTIQRTEQRDSAMYRCASSPDRTFYEQYFGPGTRLTVT.

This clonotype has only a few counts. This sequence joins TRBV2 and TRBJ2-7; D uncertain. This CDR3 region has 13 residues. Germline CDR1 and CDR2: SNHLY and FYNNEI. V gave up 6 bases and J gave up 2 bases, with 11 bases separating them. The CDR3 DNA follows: TGTGCCAGCAGGGACCGGGTTCCCTACGAGCAGTACTTC. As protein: CASRDRVPYEQYF.

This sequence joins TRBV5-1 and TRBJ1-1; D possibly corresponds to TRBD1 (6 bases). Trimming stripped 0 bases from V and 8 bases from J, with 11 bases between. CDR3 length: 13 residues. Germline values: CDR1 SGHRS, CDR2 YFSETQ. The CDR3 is CASSLVVTGEAFF. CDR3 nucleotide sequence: TGCGCCAGCAGCTTGGTGGTCACAGGGGAAGCTTTCTTT.

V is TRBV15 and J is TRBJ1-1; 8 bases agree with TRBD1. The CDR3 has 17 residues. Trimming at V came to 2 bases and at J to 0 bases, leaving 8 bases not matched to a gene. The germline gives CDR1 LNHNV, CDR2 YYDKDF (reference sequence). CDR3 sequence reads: CATSRPFPGQVNTEAFF. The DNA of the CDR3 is TGTGCCACCAGCAGACCATTTCCGGGACAGGTGAACACTGAAGCTTTCTTT.

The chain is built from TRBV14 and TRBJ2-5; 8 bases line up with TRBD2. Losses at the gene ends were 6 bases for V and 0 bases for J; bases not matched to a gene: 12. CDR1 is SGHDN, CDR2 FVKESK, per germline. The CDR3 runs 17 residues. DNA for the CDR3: TGTGCCAGCAGTGCCTACTTACGGGGGGGATACCAAGAGACCCAGTACTTC. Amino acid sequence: CASSAYLRGGYQETQYF.

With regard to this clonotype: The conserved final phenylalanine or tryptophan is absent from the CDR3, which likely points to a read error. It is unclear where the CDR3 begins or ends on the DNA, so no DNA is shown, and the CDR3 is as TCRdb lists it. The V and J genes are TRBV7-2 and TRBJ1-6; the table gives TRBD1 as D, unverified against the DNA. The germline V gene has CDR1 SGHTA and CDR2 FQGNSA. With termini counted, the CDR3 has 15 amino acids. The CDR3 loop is CASSLGSRDNSPPHL.

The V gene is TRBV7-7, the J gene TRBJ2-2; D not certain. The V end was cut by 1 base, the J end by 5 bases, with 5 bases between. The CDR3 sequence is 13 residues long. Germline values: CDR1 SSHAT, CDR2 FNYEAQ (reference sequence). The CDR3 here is CASSLGRTGELFF. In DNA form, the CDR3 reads TGTGCCAGCAGCTTAGGTCGGACCGGGGAGCTGTTTTTT.

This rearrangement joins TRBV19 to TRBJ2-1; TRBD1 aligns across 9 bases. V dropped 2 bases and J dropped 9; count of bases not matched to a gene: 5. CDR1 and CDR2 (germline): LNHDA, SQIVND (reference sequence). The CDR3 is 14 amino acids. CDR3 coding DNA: TGTGCCAGTAGTATAACAGGGGGCTGGGGTGAGCAGTTCTTC. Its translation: CASSITGGWGEQFF. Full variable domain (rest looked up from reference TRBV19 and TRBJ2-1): DGGITQSPKYLFRKEGQNVTLSCEQNLNHDAMYWYRQDPGQGLRLIYYSQIVNDFQKGDIAEGYSVSREKKESFPLTVTSAQKNPTAFYLCASSITGGWGEQFFGPGTRLTVL.

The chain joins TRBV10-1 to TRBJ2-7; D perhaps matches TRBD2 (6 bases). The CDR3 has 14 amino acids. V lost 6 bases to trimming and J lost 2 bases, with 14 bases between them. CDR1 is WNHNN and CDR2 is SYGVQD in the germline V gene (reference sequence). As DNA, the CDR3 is TGCGCCAGCAGCCCCGAGCGGGCGCCCTACGAGCAGTACTTC. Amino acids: CASSPERAPYEQYF.

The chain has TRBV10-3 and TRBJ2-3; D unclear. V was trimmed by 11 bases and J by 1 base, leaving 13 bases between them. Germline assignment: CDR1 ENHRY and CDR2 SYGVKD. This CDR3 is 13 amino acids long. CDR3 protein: CASRPAGTDTQYF. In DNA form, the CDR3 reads TGTGCCTCCAGGCCGGCCGGCACAGATACGCAGTATTTT.

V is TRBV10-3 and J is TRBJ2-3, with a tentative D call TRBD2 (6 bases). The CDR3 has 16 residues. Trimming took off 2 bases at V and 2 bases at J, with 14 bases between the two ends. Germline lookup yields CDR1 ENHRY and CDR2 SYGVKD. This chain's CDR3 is CAISEGAGTLTDTQYF. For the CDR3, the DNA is TGTGCCATCAGTGAGGGGGCGGGGACTCTCACAGATACGCAGTATTTT.

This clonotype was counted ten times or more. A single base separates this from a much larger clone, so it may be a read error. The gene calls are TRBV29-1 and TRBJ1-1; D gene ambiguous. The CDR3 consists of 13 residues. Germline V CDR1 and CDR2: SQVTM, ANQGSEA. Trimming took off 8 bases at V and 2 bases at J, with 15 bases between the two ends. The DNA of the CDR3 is TGCAGCCCGGCACCTGGGGTAAACACTGAAGCTTTCTTT. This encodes CSPAPGVNTEAFF. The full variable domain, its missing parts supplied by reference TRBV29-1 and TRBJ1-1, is SAVISQKPSRDICQRGTSLTIQCQVDSQVTMMFWYRQQPGQSLTLIATANQGSEATYESGFVIDKFPISRPNLTFSTLTVSNMSPEDSSIYLCSPAPGVNTEAFFGQGTRLTVV.

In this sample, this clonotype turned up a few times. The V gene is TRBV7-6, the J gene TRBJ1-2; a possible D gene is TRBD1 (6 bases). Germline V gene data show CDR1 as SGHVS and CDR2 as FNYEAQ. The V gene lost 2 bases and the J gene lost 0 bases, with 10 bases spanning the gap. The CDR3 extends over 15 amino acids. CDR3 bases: TGTGCCAGCAGCTTAACAACAGGGTCTAACTATGGCTACACCTTC. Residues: CASSLTTGSNYGYTF.

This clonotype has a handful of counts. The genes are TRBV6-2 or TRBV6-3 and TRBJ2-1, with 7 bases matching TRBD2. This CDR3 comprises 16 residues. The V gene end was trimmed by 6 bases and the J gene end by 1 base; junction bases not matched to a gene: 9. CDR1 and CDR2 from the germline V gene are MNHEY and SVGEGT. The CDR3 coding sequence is TGTGCCAGCAGGACGGAAGCGGGAAGGTCCTACAATGAGCAGTTCTTC. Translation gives CASRTEAGRSYNEQFF.

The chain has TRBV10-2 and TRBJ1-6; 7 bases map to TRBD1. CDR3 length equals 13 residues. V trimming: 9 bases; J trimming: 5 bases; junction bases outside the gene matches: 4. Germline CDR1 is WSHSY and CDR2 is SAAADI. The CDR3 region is CASRQGHNSPLHF. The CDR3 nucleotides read TGCGCCAGTCGACAGGGCCATAATTCACCCCTCCACTTT.